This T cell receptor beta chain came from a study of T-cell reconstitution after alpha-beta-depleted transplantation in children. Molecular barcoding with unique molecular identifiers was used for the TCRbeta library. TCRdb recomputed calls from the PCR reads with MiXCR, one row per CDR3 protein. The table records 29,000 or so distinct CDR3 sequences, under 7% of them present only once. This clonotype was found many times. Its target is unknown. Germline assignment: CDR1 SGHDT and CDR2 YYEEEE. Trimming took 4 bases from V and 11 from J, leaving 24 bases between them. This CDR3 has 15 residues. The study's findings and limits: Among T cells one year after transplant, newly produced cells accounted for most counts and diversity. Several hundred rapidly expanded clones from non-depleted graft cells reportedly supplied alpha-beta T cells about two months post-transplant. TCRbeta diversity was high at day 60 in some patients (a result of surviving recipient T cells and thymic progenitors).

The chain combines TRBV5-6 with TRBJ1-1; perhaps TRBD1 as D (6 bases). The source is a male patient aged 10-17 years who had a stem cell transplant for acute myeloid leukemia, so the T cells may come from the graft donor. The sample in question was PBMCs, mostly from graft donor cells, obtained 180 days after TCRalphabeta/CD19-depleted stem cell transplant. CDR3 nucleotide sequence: TGTGCCAGCAGCAAACAGGGCAAAGGAGGCAAGGACGCTTTCTTT. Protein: CASSKQGKGGKDAFF. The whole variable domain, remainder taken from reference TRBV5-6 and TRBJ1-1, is DAGVTQSPTHLIKTRGQQVTLRCSPKSGHDTVSWYQQALGQGPQFIFQYYEEEERQRGNFPDRFSGHQFPNYSSELNVNALLLGDSALYLCASSKQGKGGKDAFFGQGTRLTVV.